The present T cell receptor beta chain was sequenced within a study of cytomegalovirus exposure and HLA in healthy donors. Assay used: immunoSEQ multiplex PCR; TCRdb lists only in-frame clones, some missing. The top ten clones hold approximately 2% of a sample with 150,000 to 180,000 clones, more than 70% of them seen once. The clonotype comes from a human donor in good health. Sequencing was performed on PBMCs.

The CDR3 spells CASSRTVSQPQHF. The CDR3 DNA sequence: TGTGCCAGCAGCAGGACAGTTTCCCAGCCCCAGCATTTT. The chain links TRBV7-8 to TRBJ1-5; maybe TRBD1 (6 bases). CDR3 size: 13 residues. Trimming left V 5 bases short and J 7 bases short, with 12 bases between. Germline loops: CDR1 SGHVS, CDR2 FQNEAQ.